This T cell receptor beta chain was captured by sequencing in a study of blood T cells in healthy people across ages. This clonotype came up a few times. Germline V gives CDR1 DFQATT, CDR2 SNEGSKA (reference sequence). The CDR3 runs 16 residues. Trimming removed 3 bases from V and 0 bases from J, with 14 bases in between. Primed by a sample-barcoded 5' primer and a J-beta primer mix, a second PCR proceeded for about 7 to 11 cycles. The authors tagged each cDNA molecule using a template-switch adaptor with 12 random nucleotides. MiXCR, applied by TCRdb to the 5' RACE reads, yields one record per CDR3 protein. The table shows 550,000 to 700,000 distinct CDR3 sequences, with about 25% occurring only once. Each of the donors had around 9 milliliters of peripheral blood drawn into EDTA-treated Vacutainer tubes. Isolation of PBMCs gave at least 7 million cells per sample. Extraction yielded at least 5 micrograms of total RNA per sample.

Source material: blood. This chain connects TRBV20-1 to TRBJ1-4, with D possibly being TRBD1 (6 bases). This clonotype originated in a woman between 65 and 79 years old in good health. For the CDR3, the DNA is TGCAGTGCTAGCGCCGGGACAACTCCAACTAATGAAAAACTGTTTTTT. This encodes CSASAGTTPTNEKLFF.